The 30 T cell receptor beta chains reported below all come from one sample, sequenced in a study of blood T cell repertoires in COVID-19. TCRdb keeps only in-frame clones here, not all; method: immunoSEQ multiplex PCR. The table records 25,000 to 35,000 clones, just over 85% of them present only once. The specimen sequenced was peripheral blood. The receptors come from a human donor in a cohort sampled during active COVID-19.

The J gene is TRBJ2-3, the V gene TRBV2, with D perhaps matching TRBD1 (6 bases). Germline CDR1 SNHLY, CDR2 FYNNEI. The V end was cut by 11 bases, the J end by 3 bases, with 15 bases between. This CDR3 comprises 13 residues. The CDR3 bases are TGTGCCGGTAACCGGGACACTACAGATACGCAGTATTTT. It codes for CAGNRDTTDTQYF.

Judged by abundance, this clone is medium-sized. The gene calls are TRBV3-1 (or the pseudogene TRBV3-2) and TRBJ2-7; TRBD2 might be the D (6 bases). There are 13 residues in the CDR3. Trimming cost V 8 bases and J 6 bases, with 17 bases left between them. CDR1 is LGHDT, CDR2 YNNKEL, per germline (reference sequence). The CDR3 nucleotides read TGTGCCAGCCTCGGGACTCCCCATAGCGAGCAGTACTTC. Encoded protein: CASLGTPHSEQYF.

The chain recombines TRBV7-8 with TRBJ2-3, with 10 bases identical to TRBD2. V was clipped by 5 bases and J by 6 bases; unmatched bases: 8. The CDR3 consists of 15 residues. The germline V gene has CDR1 SGHVS and CDR2 FQNEAQ. CDR3 protein: CASSPDGTSVDTQYF. The CDR3 nucleotides are TGTGCCAGCAGCCCAGACGGGACTAGCGTGGATACGCAGTATTTT.

V and J are TRBV4-1 and TRBJ2-7; D remains unclear. The germline V gene encodes CDR1 MGHRA and CDR2 YSYEKL. The CDR3 sequence is 14 residues long. V was shortened by 0 bases and J by 2 bases, with 8 bases between the two germline ends. CDR3 DNA: TGCGCCAGCAGCCAAGATCAAAGCGCCTACGAGCAGTACTTC. Its translation is CASSQDQSAYEQYF.

The genes are TRBV11-2 and TRBJ2-5, with 13 bases identical to TRBD2. The V gene's germline CDR1 is SGHAT and CDR2 FQNNGV. The CDR3 runs 16 residues. With 4 bases clipped from V and 5 bases from J, the junction kept 7 bases outside the gene matches. DNA of the CDR3: TGTGCCAGCAGCTCCGGACTAGCGGGGGATGCGGAGACCCAGTACTTC. Translating gives CASSSGLAGDAETQYF. The full variable domain, its missing parts supplied by reference TRBV11-2 and TRBJ2-5, is EAGVAQSPRYKIIEKRQSVAFWCNPISGHATLYWYQQILGQGPKLLIQFQNNGVVDDSQLPKDRFSAERLKGVDSTLKIQPAKLEDSAVYLCASSSGLAGDAETQYFGPGTRLLVL.

The gene calls are TRBV9 and TRBJ2-2; 11 nucleotides line up with TRBD1. Germline CDR1 is SGDLS and CDR2 is YYNGEE. The CDR3 is 16 residues long. The V segment lost 3 bases and the J segment 9 bases; nucleotides outside the gene matches: 10. CDR3 DNA sequence: TGTGCCAGCAGCGACAAACCGGGACAGGGGGACAGGGAGCTGTTTTTT. Translated: CASSDKPGQGDRELFF.

This chain joins TRBV18 and TRBJ2-7, with D hard to call. The CDR3 spans 14 residues. V lost 3 bases and J 3 bases, leaving 12 bases between the germline ends. CDR1 and CDR2 from the germline V gene are KGHSH and LQKENI. The chain's CDR3 is CASSPLNEVYEQYF. In DNA form, the CDR3 reads TGTGCCAGCTCACCCCTGAACGAGGTCTACGAGCAGTACTTC.

The chain uses TRBV5-1 and TRBJ1-2; TRBD1 is a possible D gene (5 bases). CDR1 and CDR2 (germline): SGHRS, YFSETQ. This CDR3 contains 15 residues. Trimming removed 4 bases at V and 4 bases at J, with 17 bases between. CDR3 sequence: CASSARASAPYGYTF. The CDR3 nucleotides are TGCGCCAGCAGCGCCAGGGCCAGTGCCCCCTATGGCTACACCTTC.

This clone was recorded a few times. The genes are TRBV29-1 and TRBJ1-1, with 7 bases matching TRBD1. The ends lost 7 bases at V and 3 bases at J; junction bases unmatched: 2. This CDR3 region has 11 residues. Germline CDR1 reads SQVTM; CDR2 reads ANQGSEA. CDR3 bases: TGCAGCGGAGGACAGGACACTGAAGCTTTCTTT. Protein product: CSGGQDTEAFF.

The genes are TRBV10-2 and TRBJ1-1; D perhaps matches TRBD1 (6 bases). From germline, CDR1 is WSHSY and CDR2 SAAADI. The CDR3 has 14 residues. The V gene lost 2 bases and the J gene lost 1 base, with 8 bases spanning the gap. CDR3 in DNA: TGCGCCAGCAGTGAGAGCAGGGGGAACACTGAAGCTTTCTTT. It is translated as CASSESRGNTEAFF.

The chain has TRBV10-3 and TRBJ1-1; tentative D call: TRBD1 (5 bases). V lost 8 bases, J lost 4 bases, and 17 bases lay in between. Germline V gene data show CDR1 as ENHRY and CDR2 as SYGVKD. CDR3 length: 14 amino acids. CDR3 region: CAIRGRTIGTEAFF. DNA of the CDR3: TGTGCCATCCGGGGGAGGACTATCGGCACTGAAGCTTTCTTT.

The chain uses TRBV2 and TRBJ2-2, with 9 bases fitting TRBD2. Germline lookup yields CDR1 SNHLY and CDR2 FYNNEI. Trimming cost V 4 bases and J 0 bases; bases outside gene matches: 0. The CDR3 sequence is 15 residues long. The chain's CDR3 is CASSGLAANTGELFF. Written as DNA, the CDR3 is TGTGCCAGCAGTGGACTAGCGGCGAACACCGGGGAGCTGTTTTTT.

The chain uses TRBV3-1 (or the pseudogene TRBV3-2) and TRBJ2-3, with unresolved D. From germline, CDR1 is LGHDT and CDR2 YNNKEL (reference sequence). The CDR3 loop spans 16 amino acids. V was clipped by 0 bases and J by 4 bases, with 14 bases between them. CDR3 amino acids: CASSQDLGPKADTQYF. In DNA, the CDR3 is TGTGCCAGCAGCCAAGATCTAGGCCCTAAGGCAGATACGCAGTATTTT.

The chain recombines TRBV3-1 (or the pseudogene TRBV3-2) with TRBJ2-1, with a tentative D call TRBD2 (5 bases). CDR3 length equals 15 residues. The germline CDR1 and CDR2 sequences are LGHDT and YNNKEL (reference sequence). Trimming took off 0 bases at V and 3 bases at J, with 9 bases between the two ends. CDR3 DNA: TGTGCCAGCAGCCAAGAACTAGGGAACTACAATGAGCAGTTCTTC. It specifies CASSQELGNYNEQFF.

The rearrangement links TRBV10-3 to TRBJ1-2; 8 nucleotides match TRBD1. J was trimmed by 8 bases and V by 4 bases; bases with no gene match: 12. Germline CDR1 and CDR2: ENHRY and SYGVKD. The length of the CDR3 is 15 residues. Here the CDR3 DNA reads TGTGCCATCAGTGTGGACAGGGCCCTTCCGCTAGGCTACACCTTC. Its protein product is CAISVDRALPLGYTF.

The chain carries TRBV12-5 and TRBJ2-7, with unresolved D. V lost 3 bases, J lost 6 bases, and 9 bases lay in between. This CDR3 is 12 amino acids long. Germline-derived CDR1 and CDR2 are LGHNT and FRNRAP. The CDR3 DNA reads as TGTGCTAGTGGTTTCGGTCACGGCGAGCAGTACTTC. It encodes CASGFGHGEQYF.

The chain has TRBV7-8 and TRBJ1-5; tentatively, D is TRBD1 (6 bases). Trimming removed 1 base from V and 4 bases from J, with 11 bases in between. CDR1 and CDR2 (germline): SGHVS, FQNEAQ. This CDR3 is 15 amino acids long. CDR3 bases: TGTGCCAGCAGCTTAGGGCAGGGGCGGAATCAGCCCCAGCATTTT. This codes for CASSLGQGRNQPQHF.

The chain is built from TRBV19 and TRBJ1-5; 7 nucleotides match TRBD1. Germline-derived CDR1 and CDR2 are LNHDA and SQIVND (reference sequence). The CDR3 extends over 16 amino acids. Trimming at V came to 6 bases and at J to 2 bases, leaving 10 bases not matched to a gene. CDR3 residues: CASSPRTGEGNQPQHF. CDR3 in DNA: TGTGCCAGTAGCCCCAGGACAGGCGAGGGCAATCAGCCCCAGCATTTT.

The chain couples TRBV19 to TRBJ1-2, with 8 bases matching TRBD1. Germline V lookup: CDR1 LNHDA, CDR2 SQIVND (reference sequence). There are 14 residues in the CDR3. V was pared by 3 bases and J by 4 bases, with 4 bases of the junction left unmatched. CDR3 DNA: TGTGCCAGTAGTATTGACAGGGGTATCTATGGCTACACCTTC. Residues: CASSIDRGIYGYTF.

The chain combines TRBV30 with TRBJ2-5, with D unresolved. Trimming pared 2 bases from V and 2 bases from J, leaving 6 bases between. The CDR3 is 12 amino acids. Per germline, CDR1 GTSNPN and CDR2 SVGIG (reference sequence). CDR3 DNA sequence: TGTGCCTGGAGTCGCGGACAAGAGACCCAGTACTTC. Protein: CAWSRGQETQYF.

This chain joins TRBV7-8 and TRBJ1-5; tentatively, D is TRBD1 (6 bases). Germline V gene data show CDR1 as SGHVS and CDR2 as FQNEAQ. V was cut by 4 bases and J by 6 bases, with 22 bases left in between. This CDR3 is 17 amino acids long. The CDR3 nucleotides read TGTGCCAGCAGCTCCCGTTTAGGGCCGGACAGTCTTCAGCCCCAGCATTTT. Encoded protein: CASSSRLGPDSLQPQHF.

The V gene is TRBV7-9, the J gene TRBJ1-3, with 7 bases lining up with TRBD1. In germline, CDR1 is SEHNR, CDR2 FQNEAQ (reference sequence). This CDR3 is 14 amino acids long. With 3 bases clipped from V and 6 bases from J, the junction kept 5 bases outside the gene matches. This CDR3 is CASSFGQAPNTIYF. CDR3 nucleotide sequence: TGTGCCAGCAGCTTTGGACAGGCGCCAAACACCATATATTTT.

This clone was counted a few times. The genes are TRBV4-1 and TRBJ2-7; 8 bases are shared with TRBD1. From germline, CDR1 is MGHRA and CDR2 YSYEKL. V lost 4 bases, J lost 3 bases, and 5 bases stayed unmatched. The CDR3 spans 14 residues. DNA of the CDR3: TGCGCCAGCAGCCCGGGACAGGCAATCTACGAGCAGTACTTC. This encodes CASSPGQAIYEQYF.

The rearrangement uses TRBV5-1 and TRBJ1-4; a possible D gene is TRBD1 (6 bases). The CDR3 runs to 18 residues. V lost 3 bases and J lost 2, with 20 bases in between. Germline values: CDR1 SGHRS, CDR2 YFSETQ. Written as DNA, the CDR3 is TGCGCCAGCAGCTCCGGGGGGGGCAGTGGATCGACTAATGAAAAACTGTTTTTT. It is translated as CASSSGGGSGSTNEKLFF.

The rearrangement joins TRBV19 to TRBJ2-7; D might be TRBD1 (6 bases). The CDR3 consists of 14 residues. Trimming took off 10 bases at V and 2 bases at J, with 18 bases between the two ends. Germline V lookup: CDR1 LNHDA, CDR2 SQIVND (reference sequence). CDR3 bases: TGTGCCACCGCCGGTGGACAGAATACCTACGAGCAGTACTTC. It yields the protein CATAGGQNTYEQYF.

This clone was seen a single time. The chain uses TRBV19 and TRBJ2-6; tentative D call: TRBD1 (7 bases). Germline CDR1 LNHDA, CDR2 SQIVND (reference sequence). V shed 4 bases and J shed 1 base, with 11 bases lying between them. The CDR3 contains 16 residues. CDR3 amino acids: CASSRAGGSGANVLTF. The CDR3, as DNA: TGTGCCAGTAGTAGGGCAGGGGGGTCTGGGGCCAACGTCCTGACTTTC.

The genes are TRBV5-1 and TRBJ2-3; TRBD2 aligns across 12 bases. Germline V gene sequence: CDR1 SGHRS, CDR2 YFSETQ. The CDR3 covers 16 residues. Trimming cost V 1 base and J 4 bases; bases outside gene matches: 4. CDR3 bases: TGCGCCAGCAGCTTGCTCCTAGCGGGGGGGGCAGATACGCAGTATTTT. Amino acid sequence: CASSLLLAGGADTQYF.

V gene TRBV9 combines with J gene TRBJ2-3; D possibly corresponds to TRBD1 (5 bases). Germline CDR1 and CDR2: SGDLS and YYNGEE. V lost 0 bases, J lost 1 base, and 6 bases lay in between. CDR3 length: 14 amino acids. The CDR3 sequence is CASSVVGGTDTQYF. The DNA for the CDR3 is TGTGCCAGCAGCGTAGTAGGGGGCACAGATACGCAGTATTTT.

The rearrangement uses TRBV5-1 and TRBJ1-4; the match to TRBD1 covers 9 bases. The CDR3 spans 14 residues. In germline, CDR1 is SGHRS, CDR2 YFSETQ. The junction had 6 bases not matched to a gene; V was cut back by 4 bases and J by 8 bases. For the CDR3, the DNA is TGCGCCAGCAGCGCCGGGACAGGGCACGAAAAACTGTTTTTT. Translated: CASSAGTGHEKLFF. The entire variable domain, with the rest obtained from reference TRBV5-1 and TRBJ1-4, is as follows: KAGVTQTPRYLIKTRGQQVTLSCSPISGHRSVSWYQQTPGQGLQFLFEYFSETQRNKGNFPGRFSGRQFSNSRSEMNVSTLELGDSALYLCASSAGTGHEKLFFGSGTQLSVL.

This sequence joins TRBV11-1 and TRBJ2-3; TRBD2 matches at 8 bases. The V gene's germline CDR1 is SGHAT and CDR2 FQDESV (reference sequence). The V and J ends lost 1 base and 3 bases, in that order; junction bases with no gene match: 3. CDR3 length: 15 amino acids. CDR3 sequence reads: CASSLDVAGTDTQYF. As DNA, the CDR3 is TGTGCCAGCAGCTTAGATGTAGCGGGGACAGATACGCAGTATTTT.